What follows describes a single TCR beta chain. This sample was taken from a study of blood T cell repertoires in COVID-19. TCRdb keeps only in-frame clones here, not all; method: immunoSEQ multiplex PCR. This sample has around 200,000 clones, with 87% found just once. The CDR3 consists of 14 residues. Germline V gives CDR1 SQVTM, CDR2 ANQGSEA. V lost 8 bases to trimming and J lost 4 bases; unmatched junction nucleotides: 11. This clonotype was sampled from a woman younger than 35 who had recovered from COVID-19. Sequencing was done on a sample of peripheral blood. This chain links TRBV29-1 with TRBJ1-2, with TRBD1 identical over 9 bases. The CDR3 is CSLYTGTGSYGYTF. In DNA, the CDR3 is TGCAGCCTCTACACCGGGACAGGGTCCTATGGCTACACCTTC.